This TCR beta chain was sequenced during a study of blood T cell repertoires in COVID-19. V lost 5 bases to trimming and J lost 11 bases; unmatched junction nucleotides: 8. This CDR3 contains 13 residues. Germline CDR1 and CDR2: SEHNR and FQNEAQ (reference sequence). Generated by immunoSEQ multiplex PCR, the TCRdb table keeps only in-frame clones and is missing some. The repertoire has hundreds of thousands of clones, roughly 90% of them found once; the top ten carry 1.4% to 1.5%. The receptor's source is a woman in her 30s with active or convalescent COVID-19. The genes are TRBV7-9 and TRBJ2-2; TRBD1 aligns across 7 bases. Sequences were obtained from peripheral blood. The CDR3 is CASSRQTGVELFF. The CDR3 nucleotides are TGTGCCAGCAGCCGTCAAACAGGGGTAGAGCTGTTTTTT.